This record looks at one T cell receptor (beta chain) sequence and its context. This clonotype has more than one count but fewer than ten. The antigen it binds to is not known. No much larger clone exists at a distance of one base, and base qualities are not known. The TCR beta CDR3 regions were amplified from RNA transcripts. The first round of RT-PCR for the TCR CDR3 was performed with the HTBI primer set and the Qiagen OneStep RT-PCR kit. Libraries were constructed in a second round of multiplex PCR, after which size selection and purification were performed. Libraries were sequenced paired-end with 100 bp reads on an Illumina HiSeq2000. On the study's bioinformatics: SOAPnuke was used to process the raw data, throwing out any read that contained adapters or uncalled bases, had a mean Phred below 15, or lacked an exact constant-primer or identifier match. High-quality paired reads were merged using COPE v1.2.5, and each unique nucleotide sequence was defined as a clonotype. MiTCR v1.1 was used to align the clonotypes against IMGT TRBV, TRBD and TRBJ reference segments. Only V-J combinations with frequency above 0.0001, covering 98% to 99.2% of repertoires, were analysed. A TCS score was defined as the ratio between F50 (clonal expansion) and ExV (chaos), using BLOSUM62-based TCRdist between CDR3 peptides within each V-J. Welch's t-statistics and random forest reduced around 510 V-J features to 10 to 15, which were used in a naive Bayes classifier (R e1071). Thyroid-blood repertoire similarity was quantified with the Morisita-Horn index. TCRdb redid the processing of the public reads, applying fastp at Q25 and MiXCR, and retained in-frame beta chains. Rows with one shared CDR3 protein collapse into an entry with the most common genes and DNA. These V and J calls rely on TCRdb rather than the paper's analysis. Within this sample are roughly 510,000 distinct CDR3 sequences, with about 45% of them counted one time only. The ten biggest clones cover around 47% of the sample.

Cut back by 1 base and 5 bases, the V and J ends lie 9 bases apart. Sequences LGHDT (CDR1) and YNNKEL (CDR2) are obtained from the germline V gene (reference sequence). The cysteine opens and the phenylalanine closes a CDR3 of 14 amino acids. Left in the record is the CDR3 DNA by itself, 42 bases read in frame from the first base. This entry comes from a study of T cells in Graves' hyperthyroidism and ophthalmopathy (dated by TCRdb to between 2018 and 2021). About the investigation overall: A discovery cohort of approximately 97 patients, roughly 45 with Graves' ophthalmopathy and over 55 with stable Graves' hyperthyroidism, was used to find distinguishing TCR V-J signatures. Prospective prediction of ophthalmopathy was tested in an independent validation cohort consisting of fewer than 20 hyperthyroidism patients and 15 to 17 patients who later progressed to ophthalmopathy. For training and testing, the 100 or so patients in the discovery cohort were randomly divided in a 7:3 ratio. In addition, the study compared T-cell repertoires in thyroid tissue and in blood from roughly 6 Graves' hyperthyroidism patients. After sampling, hyperthyroidism patients received methimazole starting at 30 mg daily, and ophthalmopathy patients received high-dose intravenous methylprednisolone. The paper reports TCR Vbeta CDR3 sequencing of 135 peripheral blood samples: fewer than 50 ophthalmopathy, under 85 hyperthyroidism and 17 progressor patients. On the study overall, not on this receptor specifically: Ophthalmopathy was separated from stable hyperthyroidism by a 13 V-J signature model, with approximately 85% sensitivity and about 81% specificity obtained in cross-validation and 80%/75% obtained in testing. Sample size was not statistically predetermined, and investigators were not blinded to group allocation. Most expanded thyroid clonotypes (frequency above 0.001) were also found in blood, which suggests that blood repertoires may mirror thyroid immune responses. In validation, progression to ophthalmopathy was predicted by the model with more than 65% sensitivity and around 75% specificity, a median of roughly six months before onset.

Any patient with an uncontrolled infection, another autoimmune disease, pregnancy or lactation was excluded. Diagnoses were based on clinical symptoms, serum thyroxine and TRAb, thyroid ultrasound and orbital computed tomography. Total RNA was extracted with Trizol reagent, and quality was checked on an Agilent 2100 Bioanalyzer. The chain is made from TRBV3-1 and TRBJ1-5, with the identity of the D gene unclear. The sequence was collected from an adult woman with Graves' disease, either hyperthyroidism or ophthalmopathy (not recorded which). The sample was peripheral blood or thyroid tissue (not recorded which). The nucleotide sequence is TGTGCCAGCAGCCAAGTCCCCGGCTATCAGCCCCAGCATTTT. Translated, this gives CASSQVPGYQPQHF.